This T cell receptor (beta chain) derives from a study of CDR3 diversity in severe acne. From the PCR reads, TCRdb called clonotypes with MiXCR, one entry per CDR3 protein. Altogether about 100,000 distinct CDR3 sequences are present, around 53% being singletons, with the ten largest covering under 15%. Trimming pared 4 bases from V and 3 bases from J, leaving 17 bases between. CDR1 is SGDLS, CDR2 YYNGEE, per germline. The CDR3 totals 16 residues. Material for sequencing was blood. This clonotype originated in a male donor with acne. V and J are TRBV9 and TRBJ2-1; D possibly corresponds to TRBD2 (6 bases). The CDR3 region has the DNA TGTGCCAGCAGCCCGGGAGAAGGGAACATCTACAATGAGCAGTTCTTC. Amino acids: CASSPGEGNIYNEQFF.